The next 8 T cell receptor beta chains were all read from a single sample in a study of cytomegalovirus exposure and HLA in healthy donors. The assay was immunoSEQ multiplex PCR, and TCRdb's table has in-frame clones only and misses some. The sample records about 98,000 clones, about 95% being singletons. Sequencing was done on a sample of PBMCs. These receptors were collected from a young woman in good health and CMV-seronegative.

This clone was seen once. The chain couples TRBV6-5 to TRBJ2-7, with a possible D match to TRBD1 (6 bases). The CDR3 loop spans 15 amino acids. Trimming shortened V by 5 bases and J by 3 bases, and 17 bases separated the two germline ends. Germline V lookup: CDR1 MNHEY, CDR2 SVGAGI. DNA for the CDR3: TGTGCCAGCAGTCTAAGACAGGACCCTCTCTACGAGCAGTACTTC. This sequence encodes CASSLRQDPLYEQYF.

The gene calls are TRBV28 and TRBJ2-7; TRBD1 matches 10 bases. Per germline, CDR1 MDHEN and CDR2 SYDVKM. CDR3 length: 17 amino acids. Trimming at V came to 5 bases and at J to 6 bases, leaving 16 bases not matched to a gene. The CDR3 bases are TGTGCCAGCAGTCTCCATCGACCGGGACAGGGGAGGGTCGAGCAGTACTTC. This translates into CASSLHRPGQGRVEQYF.

The rearrangement links TRBV5-1 to TRBJ2-1; TRBD2 matches 9 bases. The V gene end was trimmed by 7 bases and the J gene end by 6 bases; junction bases not matched to a gene: 14. The CDR3 contains 16 residues. Germline assignment: CDR1 SGHRS and CDR2 YFSETQ. CDR3 residues: CASDRTGTSQVNEQFF. CDR3 in DNA: TGCGCCAGCGACCGTACCGGGACTAGCCAGGTCAATGAGCAGTTCTTC.

The chain carries TRBV12-5 and TRBJ1-4; 9 bases agree with TRBD1. This CDR3 contains 15 residues. Germline V gene lookup returns CDR1 LGHNT and CDR2 FRNRAP. The trim removed 4 bases at V and 8 bases at J, leaving 8 bases unmatched. CDR3 loop: CASGSDRGTREKLFF. The CDR3 DNA reads TGTGCTAGTGGTTCCGACAGGGGGACGAGGGAAAAACTGTTTTTT.

The DNA for the CDR3 is TGTGCCAGTAGTATGACCAGGCGGAACACTGAAGCTTTCTTT. It translates to CASSMTRRNTEAFF. The rearrangement uses TRBV19 and TRBJ1-1; D remains unclear. Germline V gene data show CDR1 as LNHDA and CDR2 as SQIVND (reference sequence). CDR3 length: 14 residues. The germline V and J ends were trimmed by 3 bases and 1 base, with 9 bases remaining between them. Full variable domain (rest looked up from reference TRBV19 and TRBJ1-1): DGGITQSPKYLFRKEGQNVTLSCEQNLNHDAMYWYRQDPGQGLRLIYYSQIVNDFQKGDIAEGYSVSREKKESFPLTVTSAQKNPTAFYLCASSMTRRNTEAFFGQGTRLTVV.

The chain has TRBV4-1 and TRBJ1-1; 7 positions match TRBD1. The germline V gene has CDR1 MGHRA and CDR2 YSYEKL. There are 14 residues in the CDR3. With 2 bases clipped from V and 1 base from J, the junction kept 1 base outside the gene matches. CDR3 region: CASSQWDRNTEAFF. In DNA, the CDR3 is TGCGCCAGCAGCCAATGGGACAGGAACACTGAAGCTTTCTTT.

This chain connects TRBV9 to TRBJ2-3; TRBD2 might be the D (6 bases). Between the trimmed V and J ends, which lost 0 bases and 2 bases, there was a span of 13 bases. The germline V gene has CDR1 SGDLS and CDR2 YYNGEE. The CDR3 sequence is 16 residues long. The DNA of the CDR3 is TGTGCCAGCAGCGTAGCCCTTGGCGGGGTCACAGATACGCAGTATTTT. Protein: CASSVALGGVTDTQYF.

The rearrangement uses TRBV6-1 and TRBJ1-2; TRBD1 matches 8 bases. V was clipped by 1 base and J by 8 bases; unmatched bases: 12. The CDR3 runs to 16 residues. Germline CDR1 reads MNHNS; CDR2 reads SASEGT. CDR3 DNA sequence: TGTGCCAGCAGTGAAGTGGGTGGGGGGACAGGATCCGGCTACACCTTC. Its translation is CASSEVGGGTGSGYTF.